This TCR beta chain was sequenced in a study of CD8 T cells in Susac syndrome. There are 12 residues in the CDR3. Germline-derived CDR1 and CDR2 are MGHDK and SYGVNS. V was shortened by 2 bases and J by 4 bases, with 5 bases between the two germline ends. It was with random hexamers that roughly 0.5 to 1 ug RNA was reverse transcribed. From the immunoSEQ multiplex PCR reads, TCRdb called clonotypes with MiXCR, one entry per CDR3 protein. The table lists about 200,000 distinct CDR3 sequences, more than 85% of them singletons. The chain couples TRBV25-1 to TRBJ2-5; D not certain. The receptor comes from a human donor with multiple sclerosis. The sample comprised CD8+ T cells from PBMCs. The CDR3 coding sequence is TGTGCCAGCAGTGAACCCGGAGAGACCCAGTACTTC. Residues: CASSEPGETQYF.